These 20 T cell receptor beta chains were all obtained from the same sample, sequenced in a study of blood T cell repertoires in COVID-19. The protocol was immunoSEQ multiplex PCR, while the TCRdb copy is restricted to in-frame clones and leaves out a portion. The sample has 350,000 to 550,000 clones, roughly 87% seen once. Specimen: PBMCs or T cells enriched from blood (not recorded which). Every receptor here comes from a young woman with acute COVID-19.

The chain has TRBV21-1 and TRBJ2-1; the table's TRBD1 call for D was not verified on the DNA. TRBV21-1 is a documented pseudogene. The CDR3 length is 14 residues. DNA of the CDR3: TGTGCCAGCAGCCTATTAGGGACAGGGCATGAGCAGTTCTTC. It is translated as CASSLLGTGHEQFF.

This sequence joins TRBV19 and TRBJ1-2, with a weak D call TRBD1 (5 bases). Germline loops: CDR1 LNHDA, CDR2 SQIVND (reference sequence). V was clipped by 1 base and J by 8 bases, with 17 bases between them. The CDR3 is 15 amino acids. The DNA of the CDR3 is TGTGCCAGTAGTATAGTCCCCGACAGCACCTTGGGCTACACCTTC. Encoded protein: CASSIVPDSTLGYTF.

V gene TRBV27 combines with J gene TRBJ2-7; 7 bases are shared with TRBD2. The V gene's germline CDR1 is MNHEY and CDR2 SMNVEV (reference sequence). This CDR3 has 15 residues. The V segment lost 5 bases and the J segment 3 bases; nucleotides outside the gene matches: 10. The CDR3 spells CASSPTRERVYEQYF. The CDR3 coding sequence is TGTGCCAGCAGTCCGACGCGGGAGAGGGTCTACGAGCAGTACTTC.

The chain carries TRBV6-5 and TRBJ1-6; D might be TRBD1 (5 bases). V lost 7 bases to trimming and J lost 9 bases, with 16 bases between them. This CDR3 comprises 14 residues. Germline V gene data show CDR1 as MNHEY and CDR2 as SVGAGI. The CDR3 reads CASKPGPGGSPLHF. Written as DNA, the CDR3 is TGTGCCAGCAAACCGGGACCGGGAGGTTCACCCCTCCACTTT.

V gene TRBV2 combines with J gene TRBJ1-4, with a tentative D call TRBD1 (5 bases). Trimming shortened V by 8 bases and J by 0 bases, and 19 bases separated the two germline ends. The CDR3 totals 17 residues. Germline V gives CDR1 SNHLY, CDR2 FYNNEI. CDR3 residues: CASRGGASVATNEKLFF. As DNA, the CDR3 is TGTGCCAGCCGAGGTGGGGCCTCCGTTGCAACTAATGAAAAACTGTTTTTT. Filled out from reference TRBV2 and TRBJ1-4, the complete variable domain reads EPEVTQTPSHQVTQMGQEVILRCVPISNHLYFYWYRQILGQKVEFLVSFYNNEISEKSEIFDDQFSVERPDGSNFTLKIRSTKLEDSAMYFCASRGGASVATNEKLFFGSGTQLSVL.

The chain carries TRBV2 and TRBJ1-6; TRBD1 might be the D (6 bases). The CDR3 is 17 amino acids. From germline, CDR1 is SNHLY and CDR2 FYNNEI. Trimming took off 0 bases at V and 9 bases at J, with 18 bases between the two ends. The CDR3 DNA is TGTGCCAGCAGTGAAGCCCAAGGGCAGGGGTTGGCTTCACCCCTCCACTTT. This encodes CASSEAQGQGLASPLHF. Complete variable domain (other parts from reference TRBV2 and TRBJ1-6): EPEVTQTPSHQVTQMGQEVILRCVPISNHLYFYWYRQILGQKVEFLVSFYNNEISEKSEIFDDQFSVERPDGSNFTLKIRSTKLEDSAMYFCASSEAQGQGLASPLHFGNGTRLTVT.

In DNA form, the CDR3 reads TGTGCCAGTAGTCACGGGACTAGCGGCTACGAGCAGTACTTC. Translated: CASSHGTSGYEQYF. The J gene is TRBJ2-7, the V gene TRBV19; 11 positions agree with TRBD2. This CDR3 has 14 residues. Trimming cost V 5 bases and J 3 bases; bases outside gene matches: 3. CDR1 is LNHDA and CDR2 is SQIVND in the germline V gene (reference sequence). Filled out from reference TRBV19 and TRBJ2-7, the complete variable domain reads DGGITQSPKYLFRKEGQNVTLSCEQNLNHDAMYWYRQDPGQGLRLIYYSQIVNDFQKGDIAEGYSVSREKKESFPLTVTSAQKNPTAFYLCASSHGTSGYEQYFGPGTRLTVT.

For the CDR3, the DNA is TGTGCCAGCAGCCCCGGACAGGGGACCTACAATGAGCAGTTCTTC. Its protein is CASSPGQGTYNEQFF. The V gene is TRBV11-2, the J gene TRBJ2-1; 9 nucleotides agree with TRBD1. CDR3 length equals 15 residues. Germline V CDR1 and CDR2: SGHAT, FQNNGV. V lost 5 bases and J lost 2; bases outside the gene matches: 4.

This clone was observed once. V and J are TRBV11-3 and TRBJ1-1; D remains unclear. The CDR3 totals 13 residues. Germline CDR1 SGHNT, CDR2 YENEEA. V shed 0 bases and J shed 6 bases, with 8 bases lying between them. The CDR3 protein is CASSLEREAEAFF. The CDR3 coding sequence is TGTGCCAGCAGCTTAGAGCGGGAGGCTGAAGCTTTCTTT.

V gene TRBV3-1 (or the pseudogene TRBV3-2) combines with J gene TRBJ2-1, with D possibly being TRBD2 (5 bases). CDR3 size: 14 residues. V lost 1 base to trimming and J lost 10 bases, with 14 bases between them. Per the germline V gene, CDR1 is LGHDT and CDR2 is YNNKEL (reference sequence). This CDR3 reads CASSQGDGVQEQFF. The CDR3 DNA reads TGTGCCAGCAGCCAAGGAGACGGGGTACAAGAGCAGTTCTTC.

The CDR3 reads CASSPGDEGYGYTF. In nucleotides, the CDR3 is TGTGCCAGCAGTCCAGGGGATGAGGGCTATGGCTACACCTTC. The rearrangement joins TRBV7-9 to TRBJ1-2, with a possible D match to TRBD1 (6 bases). The V end was cut by 6 bases, the J end by 4 bases, with 15 bases between. Germline assignment: CDR1 SEHNR and CDR2 FQNEAQ (reference sequence). There are 14 residues in the CDR3.

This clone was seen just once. CDR3 sequence reads: CASRPGQANTEAFF. The CDR3 nucleotides read TGTGCCAGCAGGCCCGGACAGGCGAACACTGAAGCTTTCTTT. The genes are TRBV6-5 and TRBJ1-1; the match to TRBD1 covers 7 bases. This CDR3 is 14 amino acids long. Germline-derived CDR1 and CDR2 are MNHEY and SVGAGI. V trimming: 6 bases; J trimming: 1 base; junction bases outside the gene matches: 5.

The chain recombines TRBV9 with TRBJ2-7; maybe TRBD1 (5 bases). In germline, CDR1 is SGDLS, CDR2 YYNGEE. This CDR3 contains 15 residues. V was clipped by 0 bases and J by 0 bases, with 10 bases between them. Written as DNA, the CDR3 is TGTGCCAGCAGCGTAGGGGGCAGGCCCTCCTACGAGCAGTACTTC. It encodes CASSVGGRPSYEQYF. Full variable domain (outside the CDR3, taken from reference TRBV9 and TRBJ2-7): DSGVTQTPKHLITATGQRVTLRCSPRSGDLSVYWYQQSLDQGLQFLIQYYNGEERAKGNILERFSAQQFPDLHSELNLSSLELGDSALYFCASSVGGRPSYEQYFGPGTRLTVT.

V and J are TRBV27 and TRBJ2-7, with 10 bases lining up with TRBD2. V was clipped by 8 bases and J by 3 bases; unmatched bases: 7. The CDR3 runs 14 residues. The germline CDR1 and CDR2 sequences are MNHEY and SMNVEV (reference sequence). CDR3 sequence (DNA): TGTGCCAGCGGCGCGCTAGCGGGAGTCTACGAGCAGTACTTC. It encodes CASGALAGVYEQYF.

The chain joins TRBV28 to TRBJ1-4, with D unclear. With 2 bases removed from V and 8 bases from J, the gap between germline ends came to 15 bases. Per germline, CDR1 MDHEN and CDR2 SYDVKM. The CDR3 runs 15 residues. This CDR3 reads CASSLILTHEEKLFF. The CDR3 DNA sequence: TGTGCCAGCAGTTTAATTCTGACTCATGAGGAAAAACTGTTTTTT.

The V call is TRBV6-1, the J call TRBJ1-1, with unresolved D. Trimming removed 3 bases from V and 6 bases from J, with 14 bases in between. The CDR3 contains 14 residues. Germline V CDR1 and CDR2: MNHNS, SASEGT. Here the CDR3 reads CASSDVRMRSEAFF. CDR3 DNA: TGTGCCAGCAGTGATGTCAGGATGCGTTCTGAAGCTTTCTTT.

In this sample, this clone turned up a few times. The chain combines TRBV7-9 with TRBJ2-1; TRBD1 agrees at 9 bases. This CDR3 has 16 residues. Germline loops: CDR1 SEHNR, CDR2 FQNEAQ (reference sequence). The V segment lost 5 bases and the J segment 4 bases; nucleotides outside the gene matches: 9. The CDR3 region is CASSASQGAPYNEQFF. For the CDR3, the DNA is TGTGCCAGCAGCGCCTCACAGGGGGCGCCTTACAATGAGCAGTTCTTC.

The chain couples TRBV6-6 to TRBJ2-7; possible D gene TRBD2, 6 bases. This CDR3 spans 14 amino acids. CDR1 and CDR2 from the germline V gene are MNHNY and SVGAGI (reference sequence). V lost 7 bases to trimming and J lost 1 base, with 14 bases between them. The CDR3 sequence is CASTQRASSYEQYF. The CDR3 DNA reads TGTGCCAGCACGCAGCGGGCCTCTTCCTACGAGCAGTACTTC.

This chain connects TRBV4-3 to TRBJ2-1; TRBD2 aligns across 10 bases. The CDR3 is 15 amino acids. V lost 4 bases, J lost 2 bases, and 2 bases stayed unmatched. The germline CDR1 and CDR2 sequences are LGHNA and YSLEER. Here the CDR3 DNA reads TGCGCCAGCAGCCCCACTAGCGGGGCCTACAATGAGCAGTTCTTC. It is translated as CASSPTSGAYNEQFF.

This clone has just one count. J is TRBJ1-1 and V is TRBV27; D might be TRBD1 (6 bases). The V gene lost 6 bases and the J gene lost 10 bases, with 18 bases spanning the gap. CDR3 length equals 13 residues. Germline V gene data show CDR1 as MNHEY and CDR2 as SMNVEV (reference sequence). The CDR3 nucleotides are TGTGCCAGCAGGCTAGGGGGGGGCGAGGCAGCTTTCTTT. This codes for CASRLGGGEAAFF.